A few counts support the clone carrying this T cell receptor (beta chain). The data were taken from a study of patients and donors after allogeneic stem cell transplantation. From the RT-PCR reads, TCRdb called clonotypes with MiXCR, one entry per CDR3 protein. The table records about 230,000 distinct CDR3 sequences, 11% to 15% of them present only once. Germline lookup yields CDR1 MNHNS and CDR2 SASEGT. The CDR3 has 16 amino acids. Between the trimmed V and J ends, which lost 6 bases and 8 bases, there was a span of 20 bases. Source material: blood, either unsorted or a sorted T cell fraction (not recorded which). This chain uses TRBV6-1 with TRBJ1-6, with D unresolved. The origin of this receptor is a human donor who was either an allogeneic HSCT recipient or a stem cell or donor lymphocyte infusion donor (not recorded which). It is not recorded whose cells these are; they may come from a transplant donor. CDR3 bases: TGTGCCAGCAGCTCCCCGGACGGCCGATGGGATTCACCCCTCCACTTT. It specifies CASSSPDGRWDSPLHF.